This T cell receptor beta chain comes out of a study of beta chain features in type 1 diabetes. Investigators reverse transcribed all isolated RNA, so they sequenced expressed TCRB transcripts. Naive, central memory and regulatory T cell samples produced a mean of approximately 3.5 million reads. Measured with immunoSEQ multiplex PCR; TCRdb has only the in-frame clones, and not every one. Of around 260,000 clones detected, about a fifth appear once; the ten largest clones hold 0.028%. Regarding the study as a whole: Comparison showed that naive, central memory and Treg TCRB repertoires appeared more similar among patients than among healthy donors. Moderate but significant shortening of TCRB CDR3s was recorded in all four CD4+ subsets from Type 1 diabetes patients.

There are 13 residues in the CDR3. V lost 1 base, J lost 8 bases, and 11 bases lay in between. The germline V gene has CDR1 LGHNT and CDR2 FRNRAP. As for this clone: Its specificity is unknown.

Sampling consisted of one heparinised blood draw per donor, averaging about 110 mL. Sorted CD4+ subsets: naive, central memory, regulatory, stem cell-like memory (CD45RO/CCR7/CD25/CD127/CD95/CD27 panel). V and J are TRBV12-5 and TRBJ1-1, with D possibly TRBD1 on 6 matching bases. The sequenced sample consisted of naive CD4+ T cells from blood. The sequence was collected from a woman in her forties with type 1 diabetes. The CDR3 DNA is TGTGCTAGTGGTTTGGGTTCCGGGACAGAAGCTTTCTTT. Protein sequence: CASGLGSGTEAFF.